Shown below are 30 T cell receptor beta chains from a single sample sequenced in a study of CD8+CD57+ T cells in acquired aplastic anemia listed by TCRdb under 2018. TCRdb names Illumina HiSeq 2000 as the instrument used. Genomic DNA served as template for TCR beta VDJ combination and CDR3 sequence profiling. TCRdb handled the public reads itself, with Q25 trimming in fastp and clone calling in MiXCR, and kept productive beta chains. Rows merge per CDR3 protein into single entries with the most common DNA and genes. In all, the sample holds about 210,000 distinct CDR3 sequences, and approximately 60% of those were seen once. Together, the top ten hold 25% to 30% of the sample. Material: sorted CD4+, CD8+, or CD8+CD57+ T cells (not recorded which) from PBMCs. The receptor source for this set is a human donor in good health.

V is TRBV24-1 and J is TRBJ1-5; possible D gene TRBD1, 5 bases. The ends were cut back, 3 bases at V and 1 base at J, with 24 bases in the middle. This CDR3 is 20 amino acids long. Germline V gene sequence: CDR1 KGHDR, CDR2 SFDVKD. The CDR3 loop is CATSDLFPRDRGYSNQPQHF. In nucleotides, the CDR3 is TGTGCCACCAGTGATCTCTTTCCGCGGGACCGTGGTTACAGCAATCAGCCCCAGCATTTT.

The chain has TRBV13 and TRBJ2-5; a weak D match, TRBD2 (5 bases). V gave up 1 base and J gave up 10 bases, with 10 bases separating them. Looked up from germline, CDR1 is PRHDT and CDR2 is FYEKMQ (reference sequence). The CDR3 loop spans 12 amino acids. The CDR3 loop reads CASSLAGEVQYF. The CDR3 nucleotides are TGTGCCAGCAGCTTAGCCGGGGAAGTCCAGTACTTC.

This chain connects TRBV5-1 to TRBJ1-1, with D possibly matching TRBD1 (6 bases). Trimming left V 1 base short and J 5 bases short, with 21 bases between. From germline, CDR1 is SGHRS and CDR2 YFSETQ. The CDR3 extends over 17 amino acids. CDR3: CASSLWRGASDTTEAFF. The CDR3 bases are TGCGCCAGCAGCTTGTGGCGGGGGGCTTCAGATACGACTGAAGCTTTCTTT.

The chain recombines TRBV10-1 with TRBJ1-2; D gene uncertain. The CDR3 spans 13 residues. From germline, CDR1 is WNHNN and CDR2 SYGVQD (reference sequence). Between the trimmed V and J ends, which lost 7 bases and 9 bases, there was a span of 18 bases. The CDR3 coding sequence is TGCGCCAGCATCTCCCTGGCGGCCGACTGCTACACCTTC. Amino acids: CASISLAADCYTF.

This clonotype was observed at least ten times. The CDR3 coding sequence is TGTGCCAGCAGCCTAACGGGAGGGCCAGGCGAGCAGTACTTC. This translates into CASSLTGGPGEQYF. V usage is TRBV13 and J usage is TRBJ2-7; TRBD2 agrees at 8 bases. Germline CDR1 is PRHDT and CDR2 is FYEKMQ (reference sequence). V was clipped by 5 bases and J by 6 bases; unmatched bases: 9. CDR3 size: 14 residues.

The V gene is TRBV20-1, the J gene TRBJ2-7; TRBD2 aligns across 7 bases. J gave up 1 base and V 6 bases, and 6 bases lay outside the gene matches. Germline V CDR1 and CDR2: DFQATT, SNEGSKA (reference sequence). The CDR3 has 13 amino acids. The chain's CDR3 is CSARGLPSYEQYF. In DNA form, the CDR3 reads TGCAGTGCAAGGGGACTACCGTCCTACGAGCAGTACTTC.

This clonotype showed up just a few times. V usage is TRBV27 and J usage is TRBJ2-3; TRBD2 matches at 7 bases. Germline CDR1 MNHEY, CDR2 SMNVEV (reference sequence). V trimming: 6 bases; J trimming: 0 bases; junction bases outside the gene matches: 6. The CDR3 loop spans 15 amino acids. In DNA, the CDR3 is TGTGCCAGCAGCTATAAAGCGGGGAGCACAGATACGCAGTATTTT. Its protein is CASSYKAGSTDTQYF.

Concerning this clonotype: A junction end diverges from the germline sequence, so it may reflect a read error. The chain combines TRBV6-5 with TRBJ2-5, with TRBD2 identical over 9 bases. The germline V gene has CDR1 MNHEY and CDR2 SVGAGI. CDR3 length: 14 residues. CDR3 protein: CASSFVTSGETRYF. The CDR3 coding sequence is TGTGCCAGCAGTTTTGTGACTAGCGGAGAGACCCGGTACTTC.

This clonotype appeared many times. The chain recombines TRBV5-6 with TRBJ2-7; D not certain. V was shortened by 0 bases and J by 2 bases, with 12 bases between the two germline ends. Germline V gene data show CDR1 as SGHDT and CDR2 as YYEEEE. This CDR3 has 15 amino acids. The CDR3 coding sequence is TGTGCCAGCAGCTTGGTGTCGTCTTCGGCCTACGAGCAGTACTTC. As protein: CASSLVSSSAYEQYF.

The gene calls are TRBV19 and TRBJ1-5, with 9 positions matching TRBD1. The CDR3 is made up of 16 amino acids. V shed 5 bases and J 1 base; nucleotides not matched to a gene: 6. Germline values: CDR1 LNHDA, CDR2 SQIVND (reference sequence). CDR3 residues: CASSGGQGGSNQPQHF. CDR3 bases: TGTGCCAGTAGTGGGGGACAGGGAGGGAGCAATCAGCCCCAGCATTTT.

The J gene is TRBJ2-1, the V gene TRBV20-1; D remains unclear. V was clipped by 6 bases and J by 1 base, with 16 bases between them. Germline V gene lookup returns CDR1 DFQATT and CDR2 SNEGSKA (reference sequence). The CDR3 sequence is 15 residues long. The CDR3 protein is CSASAPDGSYNEQFF. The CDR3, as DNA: TGCAGTGCCAGCGCACCGGACGGATCCTACAATGAGCAGTTCTTC.

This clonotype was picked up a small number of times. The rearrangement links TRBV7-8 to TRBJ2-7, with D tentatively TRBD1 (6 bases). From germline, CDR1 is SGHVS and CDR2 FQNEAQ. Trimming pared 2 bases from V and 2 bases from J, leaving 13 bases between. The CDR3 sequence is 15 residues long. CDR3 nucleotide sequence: TGTGCCAGCAGCTTACAGCGGACAGACCCCTACGAGCAGTACTTC. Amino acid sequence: CASSLQRTDPYEQYF.

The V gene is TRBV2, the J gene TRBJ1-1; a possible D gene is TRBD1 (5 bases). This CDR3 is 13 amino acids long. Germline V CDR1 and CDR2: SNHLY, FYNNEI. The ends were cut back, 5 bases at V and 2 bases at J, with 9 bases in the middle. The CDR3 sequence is CASSLDSNTEAFF. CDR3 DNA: TGTGCCAGCAGTTTAGACAGTAACACTGAAGCTTTCTTT.

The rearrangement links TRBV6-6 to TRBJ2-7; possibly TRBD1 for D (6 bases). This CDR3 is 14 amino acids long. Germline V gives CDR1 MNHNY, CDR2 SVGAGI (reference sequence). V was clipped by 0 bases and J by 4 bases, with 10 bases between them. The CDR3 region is CASSYSAGTYEQYF. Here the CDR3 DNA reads TGTGCCAGCAGTTACTCGGCAGGGACATACGAGCAGTACTTC.

The CDR3 DNA reads TGCAGTGCTAGAGTTTGGACAGACTCCTACGAGCAGTACTTC. Its translation is CSARVWTDSYEQYF. The chain uses TRBV20-1 and TRBJ2-7; tentative D call: TRBD1 (6 bases). The CDR3 is made up of 14 amino acids. Trimming took off 1 base at V and 0 bases at J, with 10 bases between the two ends. Germline-derived CDR1 and CDR2 are DFQATT and SNEGSKA (reference sequence).

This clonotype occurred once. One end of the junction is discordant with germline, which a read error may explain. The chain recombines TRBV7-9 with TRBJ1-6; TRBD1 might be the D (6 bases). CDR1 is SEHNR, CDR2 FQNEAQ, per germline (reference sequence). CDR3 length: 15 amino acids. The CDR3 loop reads CASSLIVGGDSPPHF. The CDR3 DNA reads TGTGCCAGCAGCTTAATTGTAGGGGGTGATTCACCCCCCCACTTT.

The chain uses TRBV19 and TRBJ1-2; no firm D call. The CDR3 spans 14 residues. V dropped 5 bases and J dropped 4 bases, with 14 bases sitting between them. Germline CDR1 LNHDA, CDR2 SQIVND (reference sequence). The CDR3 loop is CASSFWGSGYGYTF. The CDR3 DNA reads TGTGCCAGTAGTTTTTGGGGTTCGGGCTATGGCTACACCTTC.

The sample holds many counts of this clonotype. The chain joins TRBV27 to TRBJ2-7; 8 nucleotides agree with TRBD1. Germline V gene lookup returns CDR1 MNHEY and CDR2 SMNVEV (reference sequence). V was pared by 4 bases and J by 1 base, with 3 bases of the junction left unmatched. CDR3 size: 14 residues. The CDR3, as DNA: TGTGCCAGCAGTTCGACAGGGGATTCCTACGAGCAGTACTTC. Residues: CASSSTGDSYEQYF.

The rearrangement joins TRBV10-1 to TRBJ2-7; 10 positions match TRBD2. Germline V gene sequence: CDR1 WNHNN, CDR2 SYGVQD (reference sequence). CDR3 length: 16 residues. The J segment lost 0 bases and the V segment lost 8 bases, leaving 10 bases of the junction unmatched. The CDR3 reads CASSPSGRDYSYEQYF. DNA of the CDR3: TGCGCCAGCTCACCCAGCGGGAGGGATTACTCCTACGAGCAGTACTTC.

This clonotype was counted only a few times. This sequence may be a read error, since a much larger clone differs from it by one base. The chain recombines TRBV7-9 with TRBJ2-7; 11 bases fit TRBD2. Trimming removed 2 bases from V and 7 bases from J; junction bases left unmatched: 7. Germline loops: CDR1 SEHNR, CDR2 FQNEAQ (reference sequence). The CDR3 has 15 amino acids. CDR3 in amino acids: CASSLSSGGAREQYF. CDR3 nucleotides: TGTGCCAGCAGCTTAAGTAGCGGGGGGGCCCGGGAGCAGTACTTC.

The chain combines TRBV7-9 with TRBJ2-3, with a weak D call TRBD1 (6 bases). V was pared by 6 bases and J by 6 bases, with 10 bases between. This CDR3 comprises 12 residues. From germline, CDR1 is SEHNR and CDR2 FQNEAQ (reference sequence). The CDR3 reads CASRPTGDTQYF. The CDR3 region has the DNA TGTGCCAGCAGACCTACAGGGGATACGCAGTATTTT.

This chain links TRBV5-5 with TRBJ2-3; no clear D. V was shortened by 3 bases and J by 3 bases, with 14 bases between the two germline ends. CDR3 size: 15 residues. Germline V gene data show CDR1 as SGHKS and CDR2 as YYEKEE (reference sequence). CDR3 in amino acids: CASSWGSAGTDTQYF. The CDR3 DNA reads TGTGCCAGCAGCTGGGGTTCCGCCGGAACAGATACGCAGTATTTT.

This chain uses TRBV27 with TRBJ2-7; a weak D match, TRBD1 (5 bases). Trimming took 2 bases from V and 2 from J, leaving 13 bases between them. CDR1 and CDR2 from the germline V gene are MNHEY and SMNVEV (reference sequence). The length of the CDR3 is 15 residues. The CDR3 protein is CASSLGQGSTYEQYF. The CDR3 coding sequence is TGTGCCAGCAGTTTAGGGCAGGGATCCACCTACGAGCAGTACTTC.

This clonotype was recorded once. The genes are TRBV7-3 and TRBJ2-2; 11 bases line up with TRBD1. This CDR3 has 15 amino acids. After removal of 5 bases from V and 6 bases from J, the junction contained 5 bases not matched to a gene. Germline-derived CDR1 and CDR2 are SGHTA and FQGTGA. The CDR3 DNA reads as TGTGCCAGCAGCCCAAGGACAGGGGGCGCCGGGGAGCTGTTTTTT. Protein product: CASSPRTGGAGELFF.

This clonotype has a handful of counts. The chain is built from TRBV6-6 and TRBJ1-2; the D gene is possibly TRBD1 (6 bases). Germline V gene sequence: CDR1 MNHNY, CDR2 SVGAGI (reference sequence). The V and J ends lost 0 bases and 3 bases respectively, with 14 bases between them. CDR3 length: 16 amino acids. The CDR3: CASSYSNRGADYGYTF. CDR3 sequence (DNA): TGTGCCAGCAGTTACTCCAATCGGGGGGCTGACTATGGCTACACCTTC.

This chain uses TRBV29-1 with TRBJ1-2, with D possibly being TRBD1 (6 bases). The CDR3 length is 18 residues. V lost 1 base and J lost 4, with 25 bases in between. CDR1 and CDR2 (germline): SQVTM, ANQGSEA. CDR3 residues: CSVEARSVRTENAYGYTF. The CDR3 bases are TGCAGCGTTGAAGCCCGATCGGTGAGGACAGAGAATGCCTATGGCTACACCTTC.

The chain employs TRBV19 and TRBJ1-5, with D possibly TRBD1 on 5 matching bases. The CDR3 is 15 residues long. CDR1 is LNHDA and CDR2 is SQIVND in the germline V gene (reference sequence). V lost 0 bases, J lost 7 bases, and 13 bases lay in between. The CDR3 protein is CASSIDAGPLQPQHF. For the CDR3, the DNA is TGTGCCAGTAGTATAGATGCAGGGCCGCTACAGCCCCAGCATTTT.

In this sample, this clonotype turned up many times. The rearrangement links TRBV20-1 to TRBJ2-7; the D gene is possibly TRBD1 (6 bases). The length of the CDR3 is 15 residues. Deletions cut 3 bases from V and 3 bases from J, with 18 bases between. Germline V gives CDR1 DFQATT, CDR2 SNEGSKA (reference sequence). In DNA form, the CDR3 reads TGCAGTGCTAGCTATCACCCCCCGGACAGCTACGAGCAGTACTTC. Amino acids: CSASYHPPDSYEQYF.

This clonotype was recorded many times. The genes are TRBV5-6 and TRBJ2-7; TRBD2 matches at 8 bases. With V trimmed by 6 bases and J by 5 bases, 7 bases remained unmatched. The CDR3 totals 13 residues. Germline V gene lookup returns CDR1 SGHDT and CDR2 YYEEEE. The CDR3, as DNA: TGTGCCAGCACCCCAGCGGGGGATCACGAGCAGTACTTC. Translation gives CASTPAGDHEQYF. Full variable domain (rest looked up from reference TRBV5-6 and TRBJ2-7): DAGVTQSPTHLIKTRGQQVTLRCSPKSGHDTVSWYQQALGQGPQFIFQYYEEEERQRGNFPDRFSGHQFPNYSSELNVNALLLGDSALYLCASTPAGDHEQYFGPGTRLTVT.

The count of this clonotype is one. The CDR3 nucleotides are TGTGCCAGCGGACAGGGGGCGCGGACTGAAGCTTTCTTT. This gives the protein CASGQGARTEAFF. This chain uses TRBV25-1 with TRBJ1-1, with TRBD1 identical over 11 bases. Germline CDR1 MGHDK, CDR2 SYGVNS. The CDR3 totals 13 residues. Unmatched junction bases numbered 4, after V lost 8 bases and J lost 5 bases.